This paragraph reports one T cell receptor (beta chain). Its matching antigen is unknown. This specimen belongs to a study of T-cell memory formation after mild COVID-19. Study conclusions and caveats: Mainly CM and EM harbored the contracting CD4+ clones; mainly EMRA harbored the CD8+ ones.

In germline, CDR1 is LNHNV, CDR2 YYDKDF (reference sequence). V shed 0 bases and J shed 9 bases, with 7 bases lying between them. This CDR3 has 12 residues. MiXCR, applied by TCRdb to the 5' RACE reads, yields one record per CDR3 protein. The table records 150,000 to 200,000 distinct CDR3 sequences, 11% of them present only once. The sequenced sample was PBMCs or a T cell subset sorted from them (not recorded which). The receptor's source is a man between 18 and 29 years old who had mild COVID-19 (a few samples of this study predate the infection). Cell type and time point are not known. This chain joins TRBV15 and TRBJ2-3, with a possible D match to TRBD2 (6 bases). The CDR3 spells CATSRDTSTQYF. DNA for the CDR3: TGTGCCACCAGCAGAGATACTAGCACGCAGTATTTT.